These 8 T cell receptor beta chains came from one sample sequenced in a study of T and B cells in COVID-19 patients. Each TRB amplification used roughly 240-550 ng of genomic DNA from blood. TRB rearrangements were amplified by multiplex PCR with BIOMED2 TRB-A/B primers. TCRdb reanalysed the multiplex PCR reads using MiXCR and keeps one entry per CDR3 protein. The sample lists over a thousand distinct CDR3 sequences, under 35% occurring once. The sequenced sample was blood. The receptors originated from a human donor with active COVID-19.

V is TRBV6-4 and J is TRBJ1-5; 7 nucleotides align to TRBD1. Germline V CDR1 and CDR2: MRHNA, SNTAGT. Losses at the gene ends were 4 bases for V and 10 bases for J; bases not matched to a gene: 7. CDR3 length: 13 amino acids. The CDR3 DNA reads TGTGCCAGCAGTGCTGCCCCAGGGGGACCCCAGCATTTT. Translating gives CASSAAPGGPQHF.

By sample fraction, this clonotype is medium-sized. The CDR3 DNA is TGTGCCTGGAGTGGAGACAGTGTGAAGGGGGAAAAACTGTTTTTT. Its protein product is CAWSGDSVKGEKLFF. The chain has TRBV30 and TRBJ1-4, with TRBD1 as a possible D gene (5 bases). The CDR3 covers 15 residues. The V and J ends lost 1 base and 8 bases respectively, with 17 bases between them. The germline CDR1 and CDR2 sequences are GTSNPN and SVGIG (reference sequence).

The CDR3 DNA is TGCAGTGCTAGGGAGGCTAGCGGGAGCATCGGGGAGCTGTTTTTT. Its translation: CSAREASGSIGELFF. The chain combines TRBV20-1 with TRBJ2-2; 10 nucleotides agree with TRBD2. The CDR3 is 15 amino acids. Germline V gives CDR1 DFQATT, CDR2 SNEGSKA (reference sequence). V lost 3 bases, J lost 7 bases, and 8 bases stayed unmatched.

This clonotype has a handful of counts. The chain combines TRBV6-4 with TRBJ1-2, with D uncertain. The V end lost 4 bases, the J end lost 5 bases, and 11 bases lay between the germline ends. The CDR3 has 13 residues. Germline V lookup: CDR1 MRHNA, CDR2 SNTAGT. The CDR3 region has the DNA TGTGCCAGCAGTGTGAGGGAAGGATATGGCTACACCTTC. This gives the protein CASSVREGYGYTF.

The chain has TRBV2 and TRBJ2-3; tentatively, D is TRBD2 (5 bases). Germline V gives CDR1 SNHLY, CDR2 FYNNEI. Trimming took 3 bases from V and 4 from J, leaving 8 bases between them. This CDR3 has 13 amino acids. The DNA for the CDR3 is TGTGCCAGCAGTGAGGGGAGTTCAGATACGCAGTATTTT. It yields the protein CASSEGSSDTQYF.

Of note for this clonotype: Since a much larger clone is just one base distant, this may be a read error. The chain recombines TRBV5-5 with TRBJ2-7, with TRBD2 identical over 7 bases. The CDR3 contains 12 residues. CDR1 and CDR2 (germline): SGHKS, YYEKEE (reference sequence). The CDR3 region has the DNA TGTGCCAGCAGCTCTTGGGACTACAAGCAGTACTTC. It yields the protein CASSSWDYKQYF.

In its sample, this clonotype is medium-sized. The chain recombines TRBV6-5 with TRBJ1-6; D unclear. The V end was cut by 4 bases, the J end by 0 bases, with 13 bases between. The CDR3 covers 17 residues. From germline, CDR1 is MNHEY and CDR2 SVGAGI. DNA for the CDR3: TGTGCCAGCAGTTTACCCCGGACGAGCTCCTATAATTCACCCCTCCACTTT. It yields the protein CASSLPRTSSYNSPLHF.

This clonotype is judged large (0.1 to 1%). The gene calls are TRBV19 and TRBJ2-2; the match to TRBD2 covers 9 bases. Germline V CDR1 and CDR2: LNHDA, SQIVND (reference sequence). With V trimmed by 3 bases and J by 0 bases, 2 bases remained unmatched. This CDR3 comprises 16 residues. The CDR3 region has the DNA TGTGCCAGTAGTATGTCTAGCGGGACGAACACCGGGGAGCTGTTTTTT. Translated: CASSMSSGTNTGELFF.